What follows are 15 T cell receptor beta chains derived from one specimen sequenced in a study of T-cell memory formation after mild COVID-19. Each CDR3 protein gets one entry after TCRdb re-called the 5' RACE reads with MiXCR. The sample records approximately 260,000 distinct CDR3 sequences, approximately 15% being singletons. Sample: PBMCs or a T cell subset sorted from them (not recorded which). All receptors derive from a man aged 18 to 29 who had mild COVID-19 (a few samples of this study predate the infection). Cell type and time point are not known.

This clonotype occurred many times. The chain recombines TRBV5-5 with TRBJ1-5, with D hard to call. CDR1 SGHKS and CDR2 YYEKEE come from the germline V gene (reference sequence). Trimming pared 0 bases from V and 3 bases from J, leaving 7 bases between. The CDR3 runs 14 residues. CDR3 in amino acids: CASSLVQINQPQHF. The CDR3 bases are TGTGCCAGCAGCTTGGTCCAGATCAATCAGCCCCAGCATTTT.

DNA of the CDR3: TGTGCCAGCAGCCCCAGCAGGAGTACCGATCGCTACGAGCAGTACGTC. Translation: CASSPSRSTDRYEQYV. The rearrangement uses TRBV7-3 and TRBJ2-7; no reliable D call. Between the trimmed V and J ends, which lost 5 bases and 3 bases, there was a span of 20 bases. Germline assignment: CDR1 SGHTA and CDR2 FQGTGA. The CDR3 totals 16 residues.

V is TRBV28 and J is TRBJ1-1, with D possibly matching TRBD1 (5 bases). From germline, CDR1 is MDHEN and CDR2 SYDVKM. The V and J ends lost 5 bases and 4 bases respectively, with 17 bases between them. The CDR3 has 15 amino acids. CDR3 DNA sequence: TGTGCCAGCAGTGGAGCGGGGGAGGGGACCACTGAAGCTTTCTTT. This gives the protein CASSGAGEGTTEAFF.

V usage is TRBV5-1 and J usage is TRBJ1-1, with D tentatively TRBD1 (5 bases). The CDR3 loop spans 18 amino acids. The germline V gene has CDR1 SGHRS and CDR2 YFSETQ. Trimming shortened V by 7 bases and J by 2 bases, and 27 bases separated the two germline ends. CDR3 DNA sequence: TGCGCCAGCTTACCCACGGGGCAAACATCGGGGTTCAACACTGAAGCTTTCTTT. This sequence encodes CASLPTGQTSGFNTEAFF.

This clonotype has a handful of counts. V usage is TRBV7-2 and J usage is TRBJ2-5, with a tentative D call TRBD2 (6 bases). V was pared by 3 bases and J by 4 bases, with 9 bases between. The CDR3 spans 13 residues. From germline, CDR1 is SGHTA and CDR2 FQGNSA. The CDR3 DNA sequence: TGTGCCAGCAGCTTTTCGGAGGGAGAGACCCAGTACTTC. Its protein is CASSFSEGETQYF.

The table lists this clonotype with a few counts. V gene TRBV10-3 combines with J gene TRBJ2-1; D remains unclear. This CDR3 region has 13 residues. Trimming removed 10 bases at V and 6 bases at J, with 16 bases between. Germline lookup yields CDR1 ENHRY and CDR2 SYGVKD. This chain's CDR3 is CATIGAKINEQFF. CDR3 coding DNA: TGTGCCACGATTGGCGCAAAGATCAATGAGCAGTTCTTC.

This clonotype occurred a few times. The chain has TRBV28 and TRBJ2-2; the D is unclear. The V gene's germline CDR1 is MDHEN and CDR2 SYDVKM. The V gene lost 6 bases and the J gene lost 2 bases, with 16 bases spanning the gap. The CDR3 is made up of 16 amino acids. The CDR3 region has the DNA TGTGCCAGCAGGCCCCTACTCTTTGTTAACACCGGGGAGCTGTTTTTT. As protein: CASRPLLFVNTGELFF.

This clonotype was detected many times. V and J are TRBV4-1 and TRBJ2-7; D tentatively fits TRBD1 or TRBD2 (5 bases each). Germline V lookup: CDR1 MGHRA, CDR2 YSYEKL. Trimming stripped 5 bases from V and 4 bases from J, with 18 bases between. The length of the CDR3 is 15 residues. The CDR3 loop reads CASSAGTASRYEQYV. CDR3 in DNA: TGCGCCAGCAGCGCCGGGACCGCATCTCGGTACGAGCAGTACGTC.

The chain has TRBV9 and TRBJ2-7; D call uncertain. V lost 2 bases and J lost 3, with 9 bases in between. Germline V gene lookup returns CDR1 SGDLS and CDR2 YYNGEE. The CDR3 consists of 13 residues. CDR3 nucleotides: TGTGCCAGCAGCGTCGGCCCTAGCTACGAGCAGTACTTC. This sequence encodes CASSVGPSYEQYF.

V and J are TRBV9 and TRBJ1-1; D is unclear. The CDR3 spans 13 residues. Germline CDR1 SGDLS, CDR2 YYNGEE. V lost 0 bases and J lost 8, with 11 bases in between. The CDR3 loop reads CASSVDRSAEAFF. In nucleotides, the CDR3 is TGTGCCAGCAGCGTAGATCGTTCGGCCGAAGCTTTCTTT. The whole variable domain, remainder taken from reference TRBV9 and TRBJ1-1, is DSGVTQTPKHLITATGQRVTLRCSPRSGDLSVYWYQQSLDQGLQFLIQYYNGEERAKGNILERFSAQQFPDLHSELNLSSLELGDSALYFCASSVDRSAEAFFGQGTRLTVV.

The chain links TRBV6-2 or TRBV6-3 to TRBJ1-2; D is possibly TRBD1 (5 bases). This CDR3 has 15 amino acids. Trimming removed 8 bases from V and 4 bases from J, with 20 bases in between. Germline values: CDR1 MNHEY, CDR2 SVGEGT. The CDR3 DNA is TGTGCCAGCGGGGACCCCGGGACTGGGTTCTATGGCTACACCTTC. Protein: CASGDPGTGFYGYTF.

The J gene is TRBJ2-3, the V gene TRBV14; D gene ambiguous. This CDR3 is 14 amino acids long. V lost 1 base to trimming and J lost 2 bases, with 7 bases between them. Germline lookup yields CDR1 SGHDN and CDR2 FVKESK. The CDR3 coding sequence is TGTGCCAGCAGCCAAGGACACGACACAGATACGCAGTATTTT. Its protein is CASSQGHDTDTQYF.

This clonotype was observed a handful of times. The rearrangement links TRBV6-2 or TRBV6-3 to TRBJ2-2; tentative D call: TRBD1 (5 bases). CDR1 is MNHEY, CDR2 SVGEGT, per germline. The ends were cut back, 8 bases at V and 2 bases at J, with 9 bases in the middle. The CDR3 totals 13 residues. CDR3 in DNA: TGTGCCAGCGAAACAGGAAACACCGGGGAGCTGTTTTTT. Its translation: CASETGNTGELFF.

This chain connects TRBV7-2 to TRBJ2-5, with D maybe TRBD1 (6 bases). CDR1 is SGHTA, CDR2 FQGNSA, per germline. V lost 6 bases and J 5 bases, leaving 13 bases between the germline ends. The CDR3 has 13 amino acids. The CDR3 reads CASSNQGPETQYF. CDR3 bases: TGTGCCAGCAGTAATCAGGGGCCCGAGACCCAGTACTTC.

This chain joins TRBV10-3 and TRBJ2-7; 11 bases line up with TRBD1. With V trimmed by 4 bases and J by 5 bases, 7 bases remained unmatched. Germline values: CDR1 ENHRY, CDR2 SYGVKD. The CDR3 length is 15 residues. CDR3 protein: CAISAPDRGPNEQYF. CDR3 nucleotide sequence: TGTGCCATCAGTGCCCCGGACAGGGGGCCCAACGAGCAGTACTTC.